A single sample is the source of the 30 T cell receptor beta chains below, sequenced in a study of T cells after yellow fever vaccination. From the 5' RACE reads, TCRdb called clonotypes with MiXCR, one entry per CDR3 protein. The repertoire holds hundreds of thousands of distinct CDR3 sequences, with around 12% as singletons. The sequences come from PBMCs, collected on the day of the yellow fever booster vaccination. The receptors originated from a young man who received the YFV17D yellow fever vaccine.

This clonotype has more than one count but fewer than ten. This chain uses TRBV7-9 with TRBJ2-5; D is possibly TRBD1 (5 bases). Per germline, CDR1 SEHNR and CDR2 FQNEAQ (reference sequence). CDR3 length equals 15 residues. V dropped 1 base and J dropped 3 bases, with 12 bases sitting between them. The CDR3: CASSLGAGMEETQYF. CDR3 nucleotides: TGTGCCAGCAGCTTAGGTGCAGGGATGGAAGAGACCCAGTACTTC.

The table lists this clonotype with a few counts. The chain links TRBV12-3 or TRBV12-4 to TRBJ2-7; perhaps TRBD1 as D (8 bases). The V end lost 6 bases, the J end lost 2 bases, and 29 bases lay between the germline ends. The CDR3 is 19 residues long. CDR3 region: CASSPFVGGERTGPYEQYF. CDR3 in DNA: TGTGCCAGCAGCCCGTTTGTGGGGGGGGAGCGGACAGGGCCCTACGAGCAGTACTTC.

This clonotype was detected a few times. This chain connects TRBV24-1 to TRBJ2-5; 13 bases agree with TRBD2. Germline V lookup: CDR1 KGHDR, CDR2 SFDVKD. This CDR3 region has 15 residues. V was clipped by 7 bases and J by 3 bases; unmatched bases: 4. The DNA for the CDR3 is TGTGCCACCAGCCTTACTAGCGGGAGGGAAGAGACCCAGTACTTC. It translates to CATSLTSGREETQYF.

In nucleotides, the CDR3 is TGCAGTGTGAGGAGGGACACTGAAGCTTTCTTT. Translating it yields CSVRRDTEAFF. This chain connects TRBV20-1 to TRBJ1-1; D is unresolved. Germline CDR1 reads DFQATT; CDR2 reads SNEGSKA (reference sequence). The CDR3 is 11 residues long. The V gene lost 7 bases and the J gene lost 3 bases, with 9 bases spanning the gap.

This clonotype has just a few counts. This chain links TRBV14 with TRBJ2-2; tentative D call: TRBD1 (5 bases). The germline V gene has CDR1 SGHDN and CDR2 FVKESK. The CDR3 loop spans 15 amino acids. The germline V and J ends were trimmed by 4 bases and 6 bases, with 15 bases remaining between them. CDR3 loop: CASSRSQGRAGELFF. The CDR3 DNA reads TGTGCCAGCAGCCGAAGTCAGGGTCGGGCCGGGGAGCTGTTTTTT. Full variable domain (rest looked up from reference TRBV14 and TRBJ2-2): EAGVTQFPSHSVIEKGQTVTLRCDPISGHDNLYWYRRVMGKEIKFLLHFVKESKQDESGMPNNRFLAERTGGTYSTLKVQPAELEDSGVYFCASSRSQGRAGELFFGEGSRLTVL.

The chain has TRBV3-1 and TRBJ2-7, with D possibly TRBD2 on 5 matching bases. V was trimmed by 6 bases and J by 6 bases, leaving 15 bases between them. Germline CDR1 is LGHDT and CDR2 is YNNKEL (reference sequence). The CDR3 is 13 residues long. CDR3 sequence reads: CASSQYPAGEQYF. In DNA, the CDR3 is TGTGCCAGCAGTCAGTACCCTGCGGGCGAGCAGTACTTC.

This clonotype appeared a few times. The V gene is TRBV15, the J gene TRBJ2-2; D might be TRBD1 (5 bases). Trimming took off 0 bases at V and 0 bases at J, with 5 bases between the two ends. The germline CDR1 and CDR2 sequences are LNHNV and YYDKDF (reference sequence). The CDR3 spans 15 residues. The CDR3 region is CATSRDRANTGELFF. The CDR3 DNA reads as TGTGCCACCAGCAGAGACAGGGCGAACACCGGGGAGCTGTTTTTT.

This chain joins TRBV11-2 and TRBJ2-2; possibly TRBD2 for D (6 bases). CDR1 and CDR2 (germline): SGHAT, FQNNGV. Trimming removed 3 bases at V and 7 bases at J, with 12 bases between. This CDR3 comprises 14 residues. The CDR3 DNA is TGTGCCAGCAGCTTGGCGGGGCTTAACGGGGAGCTGTTTTTT. As protein: CASSLAGLNGELFF.

This clonotype was recorded at least ten times. At one end, the junction sequence differs from germline, possibly due to a read error. The rearrangement joins TRBV12-3 or TRBV12-4 to TRBJ2-2, with TRBD2 matching over 10 bases. The CDR3 contains 15 residues. The CDR3 here is CASSLAGGNTGELFF. DNA of the CDR3: TGTGCCAGCAGCTTAGCGGGAGGCAACACCGGGGAGCTGTTTTTT.

This clonotype showed up just a few times. V usage is TRBV7-2 and J usage is TRBJ2-2; D is undetermined. CDR3 size: 14 residues. Trimming removed 1 base at V and 4 bases at J, with 7 bases between. Per germline, CDR1 SGHTA and CDR2 FQGNSA. CDR3: CASSLGFLTGELFF. In DNA form, the CDR3 reads TGTGCCAGCAGCTTAGGGTTCCTCACCGGGGAGCTGTTTTTT.

The V gene is TRBV18, the J gene TRBJ2-3; possibly TRBD1 or TRBD2 for D (5 bases each). The CDR3 extends over 13 amino acids. The germline CDR1 and CDR2 sequences are KGHSH and LQKENI. V was shortened by 3 bases and J by 6 bases, with 10 bases between the two germline ends. Here the CDR3 DNA reads TGTGCCAGCTCACCTAACGAGGGGGATACGCAGTATTTT. Translation: CASSPNEGDTQYF.

This clonotype was counted a few times. V and J are TRBV10-3 and TRBJ2-6; no definite D call. Germline V gives CDR1 ENHRY, CDR2 SYGVKD. V lost 7 bases and J 2 bases, leaving 18 bases between the germline ends. The CDR3 totals 17 residues. In DNA, the CDR3 is TGTGCCATCACCCCGGGTCATCAGAAGACTGGGGCCAACGTCCTGACTTTC. It specifies CAITPGHQKTGANVLTF.

CDR3 region: CSVISGIVTGELFF. DNA of the CDR3: TGCAGCGTGATCAGCGGGATCGTCACCGGGGAGCTGTTTTTT. The rearrangement links TRBV29-1 to TRBJ2-2; TRBD2 matches at 7 bases. With 6 bases clipped from V and 4 bases from J, the junction kept 8 bases outside the gene matches. The CDR3 totals 14 residues. CDR1 SQVTM and CDR2 ANQGSEA come from the germline V gene.

The V and J genes are TRBV20-1 and TRBJ2-5; D assignment may be TRBD1 or TRBD2 (6 bases each). V lost 8 bases and J 5 bases, leaving 15 bases between the germline ends. CDR1 is DFQATT, CDR2 SNEGSKA, per germline (reference sequence). This CDR3 region has 12 residues. In DNA form, the CDR3 reads TGCAGTCCCTCCGGGGGCCAGGAGACCCAGTACTTC. Translation: CSPSGGQETQYF.

V gene TRBV18 combines with J gene TRBJ2-1, with D tentatively TRBD2 (6 bases). V was trimmed by 1 base and J by 0 bases, leaving 10 bases between them. CDR3 length: 16 amino acids. Germline CDR1 reads KGHSH; CDR2 reads LQKENI. The CDR3 DNA sequence: TGTGCCAGCTCACCACAACAGACTAGCTCCTACAATGAGCAGTTCTTC. Its protein is CASSPQQTSSYNEQFF.

This clonotype showed up just a few times. The chain joins TRBV7-9 to TRBJ2-2; D is possibly TRBD1 or TRBD2 (5 bases each). In germline, CDR1 is SEHNR, CDR2 FQNEAQ (reference sequence). The CDR3 covers 15 residues. Trimming cost V 6 bases and J 6 bases, with 17 bases left between them. The CDR3 region has the DNA TGTGCCAGCAGAGCTACCGGGACCGCGTCCGGGGAGCTGTTTTTT. Protein product: CASRATGTASGELFF.

This chain joins TRBV18 and TRBJ2-1, with D tentatively TRBD1 (7 bases). Germline lookup yields CDR1 KGHSH and CDR2 LQKENI. V was trimmed by 1 base and J by 6 bases, leaving 13 bases between them. This CDR3 is 15 amino acids long. The CDR3 DNA reads TGTGCCAGCTCACCACTCGGAGGGGGCCTCAATGAGCAGTTCTTC. Amino acid sequence: CASSPLGGGLNEQFF.

This clonotype was counted between two and nine times. V and J are TRBV12-3 or TRBV12-4 and TRBJ2-2, with a weak D call TRBD1 (6 bases). Trimming shortened V by 5 bases and J by 5 bases, and 12 bases separated the two germline ends. The CDR3 has 14 amino acids. The CDR3 loop is CASSPQGLTGELFF. DNA for the CDR3: TGTGCCAGCAGTCCCCAGGGGCTGACCGGGGAGCTGTTTTTT.

There are a few counts of this clonotype. The chain joins TRBV7-9 to TRBJ2-3; D is uncertain. Germline lookup yields CDR1 SEHNR and CDR2 FQNEAQ (reference sequence). The CDR3 loop spans 12 amino acids. The germline V and J ends were trimmed by 6 bases and 2 bases, with 6 bases remaining between them. CDR3: CASRPYTDTQYF. The CDR3, as DNA: TGTGCCAGCAGACCGTACACAGATACGCAGTATTTT. The whole variable domain, filled in from reference TRBV7-9 and TRBJ2-3, reads DTGVSQNPRHKITKRGQNVTFRCDPISEHNRLYWYRQTLGQGPEFLTYFQNEAQLEKSRLLSDRFSAERPKGSFSTLEIQRTEQGDSAMYLCASRPYTDTQYFGPGTRLTVL.

This clonotype has a handful of counts. The chain is built from TRBV6-1 and TRBJ2-3; no clear D. V lost 6 bases, J lost 3 bases, and 13 bases lay in between. There are 14 residues in the CDR3. CDR1 is MNHNS and CDR2 is SASEGT in the germline V gene. The CDR3 DNA follows: TGTGCCAGCAGCGGATCTTTTGGGACAGATACGCAGTATTTT. Translating gives CASSGSFGTDTQYF.

This clonotype showed up just a few times. The chain carries TRBV6-2 or TRBV6-3 and TRBJ1-4; no reliable D call. This CDR3 is built from 13 residues. CDR1 and CDR2 from the germline V gene are MNHEY and SVGEGT. Deletions cut 7 bases from V and 0 bases from J, with 6 bases between. The CDR3 DNA reads TGTGCCAGCACGCGTGCAACTAATGAAAAACTGTTTTTT. The encoded protein is CASTRATNEKLFF.

This clonotype has more than one count but fewer than ten. The V call is TRBV12-3 or TRBV12-4, the J call TRBJ1-5; D remains unclear. The CDR3 is 14 residues long. The V gene lost 6 bases and the J gene lost 4 bases, with 13 bases spanning the gap. CDR3: CASSQDGPNQPQHF. CDR3 sequence (DNA): TGTGCCAGCAGCCAGGACGGCCCGAATCAGCCCCAGCATTTT.

This clonotype was detected only a few times. The V gene is TRBV9, the J gene TRBJ2-7, with unresolved D. The CDR3 spans 15 residues. V lost 0 bases to trimming and J lost 0 bases, with 10 bases between them. Germline V gene sequence: CDR1 SGDLS, CDR2 YYNGEE. The CDR3 DNA reads as TGTGCCAGCAGCGTAGGAGCAGCCGTCTCCTACGAGCAGTACTTC. Its translation: CASSVGAAVSYEQYF.

The V gene is TRBV20-1, the J gene TRBJ2-1, with 11 bases aligning to TRBD2. In germline, CDR1 is DFQATT, CDR2 SNEGSKA (reference sequence). V trimming: 3 bases; J trimming: 16 bases; junction bases outside the gene matches: 14. There are 14 residues in the CDR3. The CDR3 DNA sequence: TGCAGTGCTAGGCGTGAGACTAGCGGGAAGGGTGAATTCTTC. Translation gives CSARRETSGKGEFF.

This clonotype was seen a few times. DNA for the CDR3: TGTGCCAGCAGCCCTTCATTGGTAGGGGGGCACGGGAACACTGAAGCTTTCTTT. Its translation is CASSPSLVGGHGNTEAFF. The gene calls are TRBV12-3 or TRBV12-4 and TRBJ1-1, with TRBD1 as a possible D gene (6 bases). The CDR3 totals 18 residues. The germline V and J ends were trimmed by 6 bases and 1 base, with 24 bases remaining between them.

This clonotype has only a few counts. The chain combines TRBV7-9 with TRBJ2-5; D possibly corresponds to TRBD1 (7 bases). CDR1 is SEHNR, CDR2 FQNEAQ, per germline (reference sequence). V was trimmed by 5 bases and J by 5 bases, leaving 12 bases between them. The CDR3 spans 13 residues. CDR3 sequence reads: CASSRGTDETQYF. The DNA of the CDR3 is TGTGCCAGCAGCCGCGGGACAGACGAGACCCAGTACTTC.

This clonotype appeared a few times. The V and J genes are TRBV3-1 and TRBJ2-1, with 14 bases identical to TRBD2. In germline, CDR1 is LGHDT, CDR2 YNNKEL (reference sequence). The CDR3 contains 16 residues. Trimming took 1 base from V and 8 from J; bases not matched to a gene: 4. This CDR3 reads CASSQGGTSGRDEQFF. In DNA, the CDR3 is TGTGCCAGCAGCCAAGGTGGGACTAGCGGGAGAGATGAGCAGTTCTTC.

This clonotype was detected ten times or more. V and J are TRBV28 and TRBJ2-1, with 9 positions matching TRBD1. The germline V gene encodes CDR1 MDHEN and CDR2 SYDVKM. V shed 10 bases and J 8 bases; nucleotides not matched to a gene: 12. This CDR3 is 14 amino acids long. Written as DNA, the CDR3 is TGTGCCACCTGCCCCGGGACAGGGCGGGATGAGCAGTTCTTC. This encodes CATCPGTGRDEQFF.

In its sample, this clonotype was seen a few times. The V gene is TRBV29-1, the J gene TRBJ2-7, with 7 bases fitting TRBD2. V lost 1 base and J lost 4; bases outside the gene matches: 7. The CDR3 is 14 residues long. Germline V lookup: CDR1 SQVTM, CDR2 ANQGSEA. The CDR3 DNA reads as TGCAGCGTTGAAGGAGGCGGGGGTGATTACGAGCAGTACTTC. Translating gives CSVEGGGGDYEQYF.

This clonotype was observed a handful of times. The chain recombines TRBV7-9 with TRBJ1-2; tentatively, D is TRBD1 (5 bases). In germline, CDR1 is SEHNR, CDR2 FQNEAQ (reference sequence). V was pared by 5 bases and J by 5 bases, with 15 bases between. This CDR3 has 14 residues. Here the CDR3 reads CASSPRDALYGYTF. The CDR3 DNA reads TGTGCCAGCAGCCCGCGGGACGCTTTATATGGCTACACCTTC. Full variable domain (rest looked up from reference TRBV7-9 and TRBJ1-2): DTGVSQNPRHKITKRGQNVTFRCDPISEHNRLYWYRQTLGQGPEFLTYFQNEAQLEKSRLLSDRFSAERPKGSFSTLEIQRTEQGDSAMYLCASSPRDALYGYTFGSGTRLTVV.